This passage covers 26 T cell receptor beta chains from one sample sequenced in a study of cytomegalovirus exposure and HLA in healthy donors. Vbeta (60) and Jbeta (13) primers were used in the PCR. Profiling relied on immunoSEQ multiplex PCR, and the TCRdb table lists in-frame clones only, not all of them. The top ten hold 1.5% to 2% of the sample, which has about 150,000 clones, approximately 73% seen once. Source material: PBMCs. These TCRs come from a woman aged 18-35 years in good health and CMV-seronegative.

This chain links TRBV5-6 with TRBJ2-3, with 7 bases identical to TRBD1. V gave up 2 bases and J gave up 1 base; unmatched junction bases: 1. The germline V gene has CDR1 SGHDT and CDR2 YYEEEE. The CDR3 spans 14 residues. CDR3 sequence: CASSFQGGTDTQYF. In DNA, the CDR3 is TGTGCCAGCAGCTTTCAGGGGGGCACAGATACGCAGTATTTT.

J is TRBJ2-3 and V is TRBV4-2; 12 nucleotides align to TRBD2. The CDR3 is made up of 16 amino acids. The junction had 8 bases not matched to a gene; V was cut back by 4 bases and J by 6 bases. Per germline, CDR1 LGHNA and CDR2 YNFKEQ. The CDR3 DNA sequence: TGTGCCAGCAGCCCACAACTAGCGGGGGGCGGTGATACGCAGTATTTT. Protein: CASSPQLAGGGDTQYF.

The chain employs TRBV6-1 and TRBJ1-1, with D maybe TRBD1 (5 bases). CDR1 MNHNS and CDR2 SASEGT come from the germline V gene. The V gene lost 7 bases and the J gene lost 11 bases, with 26 bases spanning the gap. This CDR3 contains 15 residues. This chain's CDR3 is CASNLGTDPVTGAFF. The DNA for the CDR3 is TGTGCCAGCAACCTCGGGACTGACCCTGTGACTGGCGCTTTCTTT.

The chain links TRBV18 to TRBJ1-2; tentatively, D is TRBD1 (5 bases). Germline V gene lookup returns CDR1 KGHSH and CDR2 LQKENI. V was clipped by 3 bases and J by 6 bases, with 14 bases between them. CDR3 length equals 14 residues. The CDR3 reads CASSPGGGVDGYTF. Written as DNA, the CDR3 is TGTGCCAGCTCACCCGGAGGAGGGGTGGATGGCTACACCTTC. Supplemented by reference TRBV18 and TRBJ1-2, the full variable domain reads NAGVMQNPRHLVRRRGQEARLRCSPMKGHSHVYWYRQLPEEGLKFMVYLQKENIIDESGMPKERFSAEFPKEGPSILRIQQVVRGDSAAYFCASSPGGGVDGYTFGSGTRLTVV.

This sequence joins TRBV7-9 and TRBJ1-2; possible D gene TRBD1, 5 bases. The CDR3 is made up of 16 amino acids. The V end lost 1 base, the J end lost 1 base, and 13 bases lay between the germline ends. Germline CDR1 SEHNR, CDR2 FQNEAQ (reference sequence). CDR3 in DNA: TGTGCCAGCAGCTTAGGGTCGACAGACCTTAACTATGGCTACACCTTC. Its protein product is CASSLGSTDLNYGYTF.

The CDR3 here is CAARGPNYEQYF. In DNA, the CDR3 is TGTGCCGCCAGGGGGCCGAACTACGAGCAGTACTTC. V gene TRBV6-1 combines with J gene TRBJ2-7; 8 positions match TRBD1. Unmatched junction bases numbered 6, after V lost 11 bases and J lost 3 bases. The CDR3 runs to 12 residues. The germline V gene encodes CDR1 MNHNS and CDR2 SASEGT.

The V gene is TRBV6-4, the J gene TRBJ2-3; no firm D call. Trimming took 0 bases from V and 0 from J, leaving 4 bases between them. CDR1 MRHNA and CDR2 SNTAGT come from the germline V gene. CDR3 size: 14 residues. CDR3 protein: CASSDSRSTDTQYF. The CDR3 DNA reads TGTGCCAGCAGTGACTCCAGAAGCACAGATACGCAGTATTTT.

The genes are TRBV7-3 and TRBJ1-1; possible D gene TRBD1, 5 bases. The CDR3 sequence is 16 residues long. V was clipped by 2 bases and J by 3 bases, with 16 bases between them. Germline V lookup: CDR1 SGHTA, CDR2 FQGTGA. CDR3 DNA: TGTGCCAGCAGCTTATTGGGGCCGGCCGTTGACACTGAAGCTTTCTTT. This encodes CASSLLGPAVDTEAFF. The variable domain in full, with the rest retrieved from reference TRBV7-3 and TRBJ1-1, is GAGVSQTPSNKVTEKGKYVELRCDPISGHTALYWYRQSLGQGPEFLIYFQGTGAADDSGLPNDRFFAVRPEGSVSTLKIQRTERGDSAVYLCASSLLGPAVDTEAFFGQGTRLTVV.

The chain's CDR3 is CASSLQGQSTDTQYF. CDR3 DNA sequence: TGTGCCAGCAGCTTACAGGGTCAGAGCACAGATACGCAGTATTTT. This rearrangement joins TRBV6-5 to TRBJ2-3, with TRBD1 as a possible D gene (6 bases). Germline CDR1 and CDR2: MNHEY and SVGAGI. The length of the CDR3 is 15 residues. V gave up 6 bases and J gave up 0 bases, with 13 bases separating them.

This clone came up once. The chain joins TRBV9 to TRBJ2-5; possible D gene TRBD2, 7 bases. Trimming stripped 0 bases from V and 2 bases from J, with 14 bases between. Germline loops: CDR1 SGDLS, CDR2 YYNGEE. The CDR3 runs 16 residues. The chain's CDR3 is CASSVGRGALQETQYF. CDR3 nucleotide sequence: TGTGCCAGCAGCGTAGGACGGGGGGCGCTACAAGAGACCCAGTACTTC.

The V call is TRBV4-1, the J call TRBJ2-5; 8 bases are a match to TRBD2. V was pared by 0 bases and J by 2 bases, with 11 bases of the junction left unmatched. The CDR3 totals 18 residues. Germline CDR1 reads MGHRA; CDR2 reads YSYEKL. This CDR3 is CASSQEPGGTSGQETQYF. Here the CDR3 DNA reads TGCGCCAGCAGCCAAGAACCGGGGGGCACTAGCGGACAAGAGACCCAGTACTTC.

V usage is TRBV7-2 and J usage is TRBJ2-1; no clear D. Germline V gene data show CDR1 as SGHTA and CDR2 as FQGNSA. The CDR3 runs 11 residues. Trimming removed 4 bases from V and 8 bases from J, with 6 bases in between. The CDR3 DNA reads TGTGCCAGCAGCTCCCCTTATGAGCAGTTCTTC. This encodes CASSSPYEQFF.

The chain couples TRBV28 to TRBJ2-7; weak D call: TRBD2 (6 bases). The germline V and J ends were trimmed by 6 bases and 1 base, with 13 bases remaining between them. The CDR3 consists of 14 residues. CDR1 is MDHEN and CDR2 is SYDVKM in the germline V gene. The CDR3 reads CASSQPTRSYEQYV. The CDR3 DNA follows: TGTGCCAGCAGCCAACCGACTAGATCCTACGAGCAGTACGTC.

The genes are TRBV7-9 and TRBJ2-5; TRBD2 matches 7 bases. V was clipped by 4 bases and J by 2 bases; unmatched bases: 7. Germline CDR1 reads SEHNR; CDR2 reads FQNEAQ (reference sequence). The CDR3 has 15 residues. CDR3 DNA sequence: TGTGCCAGCAGCTCCCGTTGGGAGGGGCAAGAGACCCAGTACTTC. Translation: CASSSRWEGQETQYF.

The rearrangement joins TRBV4-1 to TRBJ1-5; TRBD1 might be the D (6 bases). V lost 1 base to trimming and J lost 7 bases, with 20 bases between them. Germline CDR1 is MGHRA and CDR2 is YSYEKL. The CDR3 runs to 17 residues. The CDR3 here is CASSQVAVRGAGQPQHF. In DNA form, the CDR3 reads TGCGCCAGCAGCCAAGTTGCCGTTCGGGGGGCTGGCCAGCCCCAGCATTTT.

The V call is TRBV27, the J call TRBJ1-6, with 7 bases that match TRBD1. Germline CDR1 reads MNHEY; CDR2 reads SMNVEV (reference sequence). This CDR3 spans 16 amino acids. The V segment lost 5 bases and the J segment 7 bases; nucleotides outside the gene matches: 11. CDR3 region: CASSILPGQMNSPLHF. The CDR3 nucleotides read TGTGCCAGCAGTATTTTACCGGGACAGATGAATTCACCCCTCCACTTT.

About this clone itself: One junction end does not reproduce the germline sequence, and a read error may be involved. The chain carries TRBV7-9 and TRBJ2-1; D perhaps matches TRBD2 (6 bases). This CDR3 has 15 amino acids. Per germline, CDR1 SEHNR and CDR2 FQNEAQ (reference sequence). The CDR3 here is CASSLAREAYKEQFF. The CDR3, as DNA: TGTGCCAGCAGCTTAGCGCGGGAAGCCTACAAAGAGCAGTTCTTC.

With respect to this clone: The sample carries other DNA sequences with the same CDR3. The genes are TRBV5-1 and TRBJ2-5; 8 nucleotides align to TRBD2. V was pared by 3 bases and J by 5 bases, with 21 bases of the junction left unmatched. The CDR3 sequence is 19 residues long. The germline gives CDR1 SGHRS, CDR2 YFSETQ. CDR3 sequence (DNA): TGCGCCAGCAGCTCCGCGGGGGGAACGCGAGGAGGCACCTGGGAGACCCAGTACTTC. Translated, it gives CASSSAGGTRGGTWETQYF. The variable domain in full, with the rest retrieved from reference TRBV5-1 and TRBJ2-5, is KAGVTQTPRYLIKTRGQQVTLSCSPISGHRSVSWYQQTPGQGLQFLFEYFSETQRNKGNFPGRFSGRQFSNSRSEMNVSTLELGDSALYLCASSSAGGTRGGTWETQYFGPGTRLLVL.

The chain has TRBV9 and TRBJ1-2; the match to TRBD1 covers 8 bases. V gave up 4 bases and J gave up 4 bases; unmatched junction bases: 9. Germline V gene lookup returns CDR1 SGDLS and CDR2 YYNGEE. The CDR3 length is 15 residues. The CDR3 DNA follows: TGTGCCAGCAGCCCCGAGACAGGGGCTGCCTATGGCTACACCTTC. This gives the protein CASSPETGAAYGYTF.

The V call is TRBV7-3, the J call TRBJ2-5; 11 nucleotides agree with TRBD1. The CDR3 has 16 amino acids. The J segment lost 6 bases and the V segment lost 5 bases, leaving 11 bases of the junction unmatched. Germline values: CDR1 SGHTA, CDR2 FQGTGA. CDR3 residues: CASSAPGQGETKTQYF. In DNA form, the CDR3 reads TGTGCCAGCAGCGCGCCGGGACAGGGGGAAACGAAGACCCAGTACTTC.

The chain is built from TRBV15 and TRBJ1-5; perhaps TRBD1 as D (5 bases). CDR1 is LNHNV and CDR2 is YYDKDF in the germline V gene (reference sequence). V lost 0 bases, J lost 6 bases, and 15 bases lay in between. The CDR3 runs to 16 residues. CDR3 coding DNA: TGTGCCACCAGCAGAGAACTCGGCAGGGTCGGTCAGCCCCAGCATTTT. This encodes CATSRELGRVGQPQHF.

This clone was observed a handful of times. The CDR3 loop reads CASSLDLGRVGETQYF. For the CDR3, the DNA is TGTGCCAGCAGCTTGGACCTTGGCAGGGTTGGGGAGACCCAGTACTTC. This chain links TRBV5-6 with TRBJ2-5; D is perhaps TRBD1 (5 bases). Germline CDR1 SGHDT, CDR2 YYEEEE. V lost 0 bases and J lost 5, with 17 bases in between. This CDR3 contains 16 residues.

The genes are TRBV4-2 and TRBJ2-3, with TRBD2 identical over 10 bases. The CDR3 loop spans 16 amino acids. V dropped 1 base and J dropped 11; count of bases not matched to a gene: 12. Germline CDR1 reads LGHNA; CDR2 reads YNFKEQ. The DNA of the CDR3 is TGTGCCAGCAGCCAAGCCCCTAGCGGGGGAGGCGGTGAGCAGTATTTT. Translating gives CASSQAPSGGGGEQYF.

V gene TRBV4-3 combines with J gene TRBJ1-6; D unresolved. CDR1 LGHNA and CDR2 YSLEER come from the germline V gene. CDR3 length: 14 amino acids. Trimming took 1 base from V and 5 from J, leaving 6 bases between them. Written as DNA, the CDR3 is TGCGCCAGCAGCCAAGGTCTTAATAATTCACCCCTCCACTTT. Protein sequence: CASSQGLNNSPLHF.

This clone was seen a handful of times. The chain joins TRBV19 to TRBJ2-1; D is perhaps TRBD1 (6 bases). Germline V gene lookup returns CDR1 LNHDA and CDR2 SQIVND (reference sequence). This CDR3 has 12 amino acids. Between the trimmed V and J ends, which lost 6 bases and 8 bases, there was a span of 11 bases. The CDR3 DNA follows: TGTGCCAGTAGCTTACAGGGCTATGAGCAGTTCTTC. Encoded protein: CASSLQGYEQFF.

This chain uses TRBV25-1 with TRBJ2-2, with TRBD1 matching over 8 bases. Germline loops: CDR1 MGHDK, CDR2 SYGVNS. V dropped 2 bases and J dropped 0; count of bases not matched to a gene: 2. This CDR3 region has 16 residues. The CDR3 coding sequence is TGTGCCAGCAGTGAAGACAGGGGAACGAACACCGGGGAGCTGTTTTTT. This gives the protein CASSEDRGTNTGELFF.